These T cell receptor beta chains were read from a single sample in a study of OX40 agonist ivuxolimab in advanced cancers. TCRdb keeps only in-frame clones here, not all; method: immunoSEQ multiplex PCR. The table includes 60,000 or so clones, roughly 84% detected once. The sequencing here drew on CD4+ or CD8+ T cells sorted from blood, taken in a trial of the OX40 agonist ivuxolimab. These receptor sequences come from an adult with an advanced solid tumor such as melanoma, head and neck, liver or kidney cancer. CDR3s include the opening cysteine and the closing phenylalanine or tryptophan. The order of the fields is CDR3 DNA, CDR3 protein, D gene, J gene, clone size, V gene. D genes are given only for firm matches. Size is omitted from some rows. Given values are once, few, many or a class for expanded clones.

TGTGCCACCAGCAGAGATGGGGGTACTAGAACTAATGAAAAACTGTTTTTT,CATSRDGGTRTNEKLFF,-,TRBJ1-4,-,TRBV15
TGTGCCAGCAGTCGGGACAGGCTCGGGGAGCAGTACTTC,CASSRDRLGEQYF,TRBD1,TRBJ2-7,-,TRBV27
TGTGCCAGTAAAAGGGCCCTGGGAGGAGAGACCCAGTACTTC,CASKRALGGETQYF,-,TRBJ2-5,-,TRBV19
TGTGCCACCGGGAGCGACGTTAACTATGGCTACACCTTC,CATGSDVNYGYTF,-,TRBJ1-2,-,TRBV10-3
TGTGCCTGGAGTTTGACAGGGGCCGACACTGAAGCTTTCTTT,CAWSLTGADTEAFF,TRBD1,TRBJ1-1,few,TRBV30
TGTGCCAGCAGCAAACCCCCGGGGGCAGGTCAGCCCCAGCATTTT,CASSKPPGAGQPQHF,-,TRBJ1-5,-,TRBV7-2
TGTGCCAGCAGCCAGGTTAACTATGGCTACACCTTC,CASSQVNYGYTF,-,TRBJ1-2,-,TRBV9
TGTGCCAGTAGTCTCCAGGCGGGGGCGTGGGAGACCCAGTACTTC,CASSLQAGAWETQYF,-,TRBJ2-5,-,TRBV19
TGCGCCAGCAGCCAAGATAGAGGGGGAGCCCCCGGGGAGCTGTTTTTT,CASSQDRGGAPGELFF,-,TRBJ2-2,-,TRBV4-3
TGTGCCAGCAGTTATGAGGACGGGTTCAATGAGCAGTTCTTC,CASSYEDGFNEQFF,-,TRBJ2-1,-,TRBV6-6
TGTGCCAGCAGCGAGAGACGGACAGGGGCTGGCTACACCTTC,CASSERRTGAGYTF,TRBD1,TRBJ1-2,-,TRBV7-8
TGTGCCATCAGTGATCGGGACAGGGGGAAAGACGAGCAGTACTTC,CAISDRDRGKDEQYF,TRBD1,TRBJ2-7,-,TRBV10-3
TGTGCCAGCAGCCCCCTGGACAGGTACGAGCAGTACTTC,CASSPLDRYEQYF,TRBD1,TRBJ2-7,-,TRBV7-9
TGTGCCAGTAGACAGGGGGCGCAGAGCCATGAGCAGTTCTTC,CASRQGAQSHEQFF,TRBD1,TRBJ2-1,once,TRBV19
TGTGCCAGCAGTGACTTAAGGGGAAAAGACACTGAAGCTTTCTTT,CASSDLRGKDTEAFF,-,TRBJ1-1,few,TRBV6-1
TGCAGCGTTCGGTGGGATAGGGACATTCAGTACTTC,CSVRWDRDIQYF,-,TRBJ2-4,-,TRBV29-1
TGTGCCAGTAGTATAAGCCCCGGAACAGATACGCAGTATTTT,CASSISPGTDTQYF,-,TRBJ2-3,-,TRBV19
TGCGCCAGCAGCCCCACCTTGACAGGGGTGTTTTCCGGGGAGCTGTTTTTT,CASSPTLTGVFSGELFF,TRBD1,TRBJ2-2,-,TRBV5-1
TGTGCCAGCAGCTTAATTGTTGGGTCCCAGCATTTT,CASSLIVGSQHF,-,TRBJ1-5,-,TRBV7-9
TGCGCCAGCAGCTCTCTCCCGGGGGCAAACTCCTACGAGCAGTACTTC,CASSSLPGANSYEQYF,-,TRBJ2-7,-,TRBV5-1
TGCGCCAGCAGCCAACGGCCCGGTAGCTTGAACGAGCAGTACTTC,CASSQRPGSLNEQYF,-,TRBJ2-7,-,TRBV5-1
TGTGCCAGCAGCTTTAACACCATCGGGGGAGAGACCCAGTACTTC,CASSFNTIGGETQYF,-,TRBJ2-5,-,TRBV7-8
TGTGCCAGCAGTCAAGACAGGGAGGGATGGCAGCCCCAGCATTTT,CASSQDREGWQPQHF,TRBD1,TRBJ1-5,-,TRBV6-1
TGTGCCAGCAGCTCCCTCCCGGGACTAGCGGAAGAGACCCAGTACTTC,CASSSLPGLAEETQYF,TRBD2,TRBJ2-5,-,TRBV11-2